These 13 T cell receptor beta chains share one sample of origin, sequenced in a study of T cell responses to AZD1222 COVID-19 vaccine. Method: immunoSEQ multiplex PCR; TCRdb's copy keeps in-frame clones and lacks some. The sample has over 130,000 clones, around nine tenths seen once. Sequenced material: peripheral blood, taken on day 0 of AZD1222 vaccination. Receptor source: an adult in good health.

The V gene is TRBV6-6, the J gene TRBJ2-7; TRBD1 might be the D (5 bases). V was pared by 0 bases and J by 5 bases, with 14 bases between. The CDR3 runs to 15 residues. Germline assignment: CDR1 MNHNY and CDR2 SVGAGI (reference sequence). CDR3 DNA sequence: TGTGCCAGCAGTTACTCGAGCAGGGCTGGCGACGAGCAGTACTTC. Its translation is CASSYSSRAGDEQYF.

This rearrangement joins TRBV3-1 (or the pseudogene TRBV3-2) to TRBJ2-1; D is undetermined. Germline CDR1 LGHDT, CDR2 YNNKEL (reference sequence). This CDR3 has 16 residues. V lost 4 bases, J lost 3 bases, and 16 bases lay in between. CDR3 in DNA: TGTGCCAGCAGCCTAAACCCAGCGCCTGTCTACAATGAGCAGTTCTTC. This gives the protein CASSLNPAPVYNEQFF.

J is TRBJ2-7 and V is TRBV3-1 (or the pseudogene TRBV3-2), with D maybe TRBD2 (6 bases). In germline, CDR1 is LGHDT, CDR2 YNNKEL (reference sequence). The CDR3 has 13 amino acids. V lost 4 bases and J lost 3, with 10 bases in between. CDR3 region: CASSPREDYEQYF. The CDR3 DNA reads TGTGCCAGCAGCCCGAGGGAGGACTACGAGCAGTACTTC.

The CDR3 spells CARSPQGDRSQPQHF. In nucleotides, the CDR3 is TGTGCCAGAAGCCCACAGGGAGATCGGAGTCAGCCCCAGCATTTT. V gene TRBV5-3 combines with J gene TRBJ1-5; the D gene is possibly TRBD1 (6 bases). TRBV5-3 is flagged as an ORF with uncertain function. Trimming shortened V by 4 bases and J by 6 bases, and 17 bases separated the two germline ends. CDR3 size: 15 residues.

The sample holds a few counts of this clone. The CDR3 coding sequence is TGTGCCAGTAGTATGGGACAGAAAACCTTCTATGGCTACACCTTC. Encoded protein: CASSMGQKTFYGYTF. The V and J genes are TRBV19 and TRBJ1-2, with 7 bases aligning to TRBD1. The CDR3 has 15 residues. CDR1 is LNHDA and CDR2 is SQIVND in the germline V gene (reference sequence). V dropped 3 bases and J dropped 4; count of bases not matched to a gene: 8. The variable domain in full, with the rest retrieved from reference TRBV19 and TRBJ1-2, is DGGITQSPKYLFRKEGQNVTLSCEQNLNHDAMYWYRQDPGQGLRLIYYSQIVNDFQKGDIAEGYSVSREKKESFPLTVTSAQKNPTAFYLCASSMGQKTFYGYTFGSGTRLTVV.

The chain carries TRBV27 and TRBJ2-3, with D uncertain. In germline, CDR1 is MNHEY, CDR2 SMNVEV (reference sequence). Trimming stripped 2 bases from V and 3 bases from J, with 9 bases between. This CDR3 has 14 residues. CDR3 in DNA: TGTGCCAGCAGTTTAATCGGCTATACAGATACGCAGTATTTT. Its translation is CASSLIGYTDTQYF.

The chain couples TRBV24-1 to TRBJ2-5, with D maybe TRBD2 (5 bases). The V gene lost 4 bases and the J gene lost 2 bases, with 13 bases spanning the gap. This CDR3 spans 15 amino acids. The germline V gene encodes CDR1 KGHDR and CDR2 SFDVKD. CDR3: CATSEGGGDQETQYF. CDR3 DNA: TGTGCCACCAGTGAAGGAGGTGGGGATCAAGAGACCCAGTACTTC.

The rearrangement joins TRBV11-3 to TRBJ1-5; tentative D call: TRBD1 (5 bases). Germline V gives CDR1 SGHNT, CDR2 YENEEA. The CDR3 loop spans 18 amino acids. V was pared by 5 bases and J by 4 bases, with 24 bases between. CDR3 sequence (DNA): TGTGCCAGCAGCCTGTGGGGGGGGATACACTCGAGGAATCAGCCCCAGCATTTT. Translated, it gives CASSLWGGIHSRNQPQHF.

This clone has just one count. The rearrangement links TRBV10-2 to TRBJ2-6; D is undetermined. The germline gives CDR1 WSHSY, CDR2 SAAADI. V was trimmed by 4 bases and J by 1 base, leaving 8 bases between them. There are 15 residues in the CDR3. The CDR3: CASSAAGSGANVLTF. The CDR3 bases are TGCGCCAGCAGTGCGGCCGGGTCTGGGGCCAACGTCCTGACTTTC.

This rearrangement joins TRBV6-6 to TRBJ1-1, with unresolved D. The CDR3 length is 14 residues. The V end was cut by 6 bases, the J end by 5 bases, with 16 bases between. Germline V gene lookup returns CDR1 MNHNY and CDR2 SVGAGI (reference sequence). CDR3 protein: CASSPSRGKTEAFF. As DNA, the CDR3 is TGTGCCAGCAGCCCCTCAAGAGGTAAAACTGAAGCTTTCTTT.

The rearrangement links TRBV7-3 to TRBJ2-1; TRBD2 aligns across 11 bases. From germline, CDR1 is SGHTA and CDR2 FQGTGA. J gave up 4 bases and V 5 bases, and 4 bases lay outside the gene matches. The CDR3 runs to 15 residues. As DNA, the CDR3 is TGTGCCAGCAGCGAGCTAGCGGGAGGATACAATGAGCAGTTCTTC. Translation: CASSELAGGYNEQFF.

The chain couples TRBV5-4 to TRBJ1-2; D not resolved. This CDR3 region has 13 residues. V lost 6 bases and J lost 5, with 14 bases in between. Looked up from germline, CDR1 is SGHNT and CDR2 is YYREEE (reference sequence). This CDR3 is CASTTRVQYGYTF. The DNA of the CDR3 is TGTGCCAGCACCACCCGTGTTCAATATGGCTACACCTTC.

The chain has TRBV11-2 and TRBJ2-1; 10 nucleotides match TRBD2. Per germline, CDR1 SGHAT and CDR2 FQNNGV. The CDR3 sequence is 14 residues long. V was clipped by 3 bases and J by 8 bases; unmatched bases: 4. CDR3 coding DNA: TGTGCCAGCAGCTTTGAGCGGGGGGGCTATGAGCAGTTCTTC. It translates to CASSFERGGYEQFF.